One sample yielded the 30 T cell receptor beta chains listed below, sequenced in a study of blood T cell repertoires in COVID-19. Here immunoSEQ multiplex PCR was the method, and the copy in TCRdb shows in-frame clones only, minus some. This table has approximately 130,000 clones, approximately 85% appearing once. The sequenced sample consisted of peripheral blood. Receptors were obtained from a human donor in a cohort sampled during active COVID-19.

V usage is TRBV3-1 (or the pseudogene TRBV3-2) and J usage is TRBJ2-1, with 10 bases identical to TRBD2. Germline CDR1 and CDR2: LGHDT and YNNKEL (reference sequence). The V segment lost 4 bases and the J segment 10 bases; nucleotides outside the gene matches: 7. The CDR3 length is 14 residues. The chain's CDR3 is CASSPGTSAREQFF. The CDR3, as DNA: TGTGCCAGCAGCCCCGGGACTAGCGCCCGCGAGCAGTTCTTC.

This chain connects TRBV5-4 to TRBJ2-1, with 9 bases aligning to TRBD2. The V gene end was trimmed by 3 bases and the J gene end by 9 bases; junction bases not matched to a gene: 16. There are 17 residues in the CDR3. CDR1 is SGHNT, CDR2 YYREEE, per germline (reference sequence). CDR3: CASSWLSQTSGGVEQFF. In nucleotides, the CDR3 is TGTGCCAGCAGCTGGCTTTCACAGACTAGCGGAGGGGTTGAGCAGTTCTTC.

The chain joins TRBV30 to TRBJ1-6; maybe TRBD1 (6 bases). The CDR3 sequence is 17 residues long. Germline-derived CDR1 and CDR2 are GTSNPN and SVGIG (reference sequence). V lost 5 bases and J lost 0, with 17 bases in between. The CDR3 bases are TGTGCCTGGGGGGGCACAGGGAGACGCTCCTATAATTCACCCCTCCACTTT. Protein sequence: CAWGGTGRRSYNSPLHF. The full variable domain, completed using reference TRBV30 and TRBJ1-6, is SQTIHQWPATLVQPVGSPLSLECTVEGTSNPNLYWYRQAAGRGLQLLFYSVGIGQISSEVPQNLSASRPQDRQFILSSKKLLLSDSGFYLCAWGGTGRRSYNSPLHFGNGTRLTVT.

The chain's CDR3 is CASSHHDTGSRGYTF. The CDR3 coding sequence is TGTGCCAGCAGCCACCACGATACAGGGTCACGTGGCTACACCTTC. V is TRBV3-1 (or the pseudogene TRBV3-2) and J is TRBJ1-2, with D perhaps TRBD1 (6 bases). This CDR3 has 15 residues. Trimming cost V 3 bases and J 7 bases, with 18 bases left between them. Germline CDR1 and CDR2: LGHDT and YNNKEL (reference sequence).

This clone was observed a handful of times. The chain recombines TRBV4-1 with TRBJ1-6; 9 bases match TRBD1. Trimming removed 0 bases from V and 7 bases from J; junction bases left unmatched: 7. This CDR3 is built from 17 residues. CDR1 is MGHRA, CDR2 YSYEKL, per germline. Here the CDR3 DNA reads TGCGCCAGCAGCCAAGATCCGCCGACAGGGGGAAATTCACCCCTCCACTTT. It yields the protein CASSQDPPTGGNSPLHF.

The V and J genes are TRBV7-9 and TRBJ2-2, with a tentative D call TRBD1 (7 bases). Germline V gene data show CDR1 as SEHNR and CDR2 as FQNEAQ (reference sequence). This CDR3 has 16 amino acids. V was trimmed by 3 bases and J by 3 bases, leaving 14 bases between them. The CDR3 nucleotides read TGTGCCAGCAGCTTTTACCCCAGGGGGGACACCGGGGAGCTGTTTTTT. This sequence encodes CASSFYPRGDTGELFF. Full variable domain (outside the CDR3, taken from reference TRBV7-9 and TRBJ2-2): DTGVSQNPRHKITKRGQNVTFRCDPISEHNRLYWYRQTLGQGPEFLTYFQNEAQLEKSRLLSDRFSAERPKGSFSTLEIQRTEQGDSAMYLCASSFYPRGDTGELFFGEGSRLTVL.

This clone was detected once. The chain joins TRBV12-2 to TRBJ1-3. TRBV12-2 is designated a pseudogene. This CDR3 has 18 residues. CDR3 region: CASRSVLAVPGGGNTIYF. The CDR3 DNA follows: TGTGCAAGTCGCTCAGTGTTAGCAGTTCCCGGTGGTGGAAACACCATATATTTT.

This chain connects TRBV11-1 to TRBJ1-1, with D perhaps TRBD1 (5 bases). CDR3 length: 15 residues. The V end lost 5 bases, the J end lost 5 bases, and 18 bases lay between the germline ends. Per germline, CDR1 SGHAT and CDR2 FQDESV (reference sequence). For the CDR3, the DNA is TGTGCCAGCAGCCAACGACACGGGGGTCAGACTGAAGCTTTCTTT. Its translation is CASSQRHGGQTEAFF.

The CDR3 here is CASSLTSGGETQYF. The CDR3 nucleotides are TGTGCCAGCAGCTTAACTAGCGGGGGTGAGACCCAGTACTTC. This rearrangement joins TRBV11-2 to TRBJ2-5, with 11 bases matching TRBD2. V shed 2 bases and J 5 bases; nucleotides not matched to a gene: 1. Germline assignment: CDR1 SGHAT and CDR2 FQNNGV. The CDR3 spans 14 residues. The whole variable domain, remainder taken from reference TRBV11-2 and TRBJ2-5, is EAGVAQSPRYKIIEKRQSVAFWCNPISGHATLYWYQQILGQGPKLLIQFQNNGVVDDSQLPKDRFSAERLKGVDSTLKIQPAKLEDSAVYLCASSLTSGGETQYFGPGTRLLVL.

This clone was seen just once. This chain joins TRBV5-5 and TRBJ2-2; D is perhaps TRBD2 (5 bases). The germline V and J ends were trimmed by 0 bases and 0 bases, with 9 bases remaining between them. Germline V gives CDR1 SGHKS, CDR2 YYEKEE (reference sequence). The CDR3 has 16 amino acids. As DNA, the CDR3 is TGTGCCAGCAGCTTGGATCCCGGGGCGAACACCGGGGAGCTGTTTTTT. Translation: CASSLDPGANTGELFF. The full variable domain, completed using reference TRBV5-5 and TRBJ2-2, is DAGVTQSPTHLIKTRGQQVTLRCSPISGHKSVSWYQQVLGQGPQFIFQYYEKEERGRGNFPDRFSARQFPNYSSELNVNALLLGDSALYLCASSLDPGANTGELFFGEGSRLTVL.

J is TRBJ1-1 and V is TRBV5-1; tentative D call: TRBD1 (6 bases). Per the germline V gene, CDR1 is SGHRS and CDR2 is YFSETQ. The V end was cut by 0 bases, the J end by 1 base, with 13 bases between. This CDR3 is 16 amino acids long. The CDR3 is CASSLVFGQRNTEAFF. CDR3 in DNA: TGCGCCAGCAGCTTGGTGTTCGGACAGCGGAACACTGAAGCTTTCTTT.

This clone was picked up one time. The V and J genes are TRBV5-1 and TRBJ2-6; TRBD2 matches 7 bases. V dropped 4 bases and J dropped 2; count of bases not matched to a gene: 6. The V gene's germline CDR1 is SGHRS and CDR2 YFSETQ. The length of the CDR3 is 16 residues. CDR3 coding DNA: TGCGCCAGCAGCCCCGGCGGGAGCCCTGGGGCCAACGTCCTGACTTTC. Residues: CASSPGGSPGANVLTF.

The gene calls are TRBV28 and TRBJ1-6; the D is unclear. The CDR3 totals 14 residues. Trimming cost V 7 bases and J 9 bases, with 16 bases left between them. Germline values: CDR1 MDHEN, CDR2 SYDVKM. CDR3 bases: TGTGCCAGCATCACTCTTGGGAGGGCTTCACCCCTCCACTTT. It codes for CASITLGRASPLHF.

Of note for this clone: Because the CDR3 is missing its conserved closing phenylalanine or tryptophan, this is likely a read error. Because the CDR3's place on the DNA is in doubt, the DNA is left out and the CDR3 is given as listed by TCRdb. This sequence joins TRBV11-2 and TRBJ2-7; the D call in the table, TRBD2, was not verified against the DNA. Germline V gene lookup returns CDR1 SGHAT and CDR2 FQNNGV. The CDR3 spans 13 residues, counting both ends. CDR3 sequence reads: CASSLVKSGAISS.

This chain connects TRBV5-4 to TRBJ2-5; unclear D gene. This CDR3 contains 14 residues. The germline V and J ends were trimmed by 0 bases and 3 bases, with 9 bases remaining between them. CDR1 and CDR2 from the germline V gene are SGHNT and YYREEE (reference sequence). The CDR3 loop is CASSLVGTKETQYF. Written as DNA, the CDR3 is TGTGCCAGCAGCTTGGTCGGTACCAAAGAGACCCAGTACTTC.

The chain couples TRBV18 to TRBJ2-7; 10 nucleotides match TRBD1. J lost 3 bases, V lost 6 bases, and 8 bases had no gene match. This CDR3 comprises 15 residues. Germline assignment: CDR1 KGHSH and CDR2 LQKENI. As DNA, the CDR3 is TGTGCCAGCTCGCCGACAGGGGGCGAAGTCTACGAGCAGTACTTC. It codes for CASSPTGGEVYEQYF.

The chain uses TRBV28 and TRBJ1-2; D perhaps matches TRBD1 (5 bases). Germline CDR1 reads MDHEN; CDR2 reads SYDVKM. Trimming shortened V by 4 bases and J by 8 bases, and 20 bases separated the two germline ends. The length of the CDR3 is 15 residues. For the CDR3, the DNA is TGTGCCAGCAGTTCAATCGCCCCCCAGGGAGGGGGCTACACCTTC. This gives the protein CASSSIAPQGGGYTF.

In its sample, this clone was seen once. The chain carries TRBV6-2 or TRBV6-3 and TRBJ1-5; perhaps TRBD1 as D (6 bases). From germline, CDR1 is MNHEY and CDR2 SVGEGT. This CDR3 contains 17 residues. V dropped 4 bases and J dropped 6 bases, with 22 bases sitting between them. CDR3 in DNA: TGTGCCAGCAGTTCCCCCCCGACAGGAGGTAGGGCTCAGCCCCAGCATTTT. Protein: CASSSPPTGGRAQPQHF.

This clone was recorded at least ten times. The chain employs TRBV5-5 and TRBJ2-7; 8 positions match TRBD2. CDR3 length: 15 residues. Germline CDR1 is SGHKS and CDR2 is YYEKEE (reference sequence). The V and J ends lost 4 bases and 6 bases, in that order; junction bases with no gene match: 12. The CDR3 coding sequence is TGTGCCAGCAGCCCCCACGCAGCGGGGGAAGCCGAGCAGTACTTC. This sequence encodes CASSPHAAGEAEQYF.

The chain recombines TRBV4-1 with TRBJ1-4, with D perhaps TRBD1 (5 bases). CDR3 size: 14 residues. Per the germline V gene, CDR1 is MGHRA and CDR2 is YSYEKL. With 0 bases removed from V and 10 bases from J, the gap between germline ends came to 12 bases. Here the CDR3 reads CASSQDGGMVKLFF. The CDR3 DNA is TGCGCCAGCAGCCAAGACGGGGGGATGGTAAAACTGTTTTTT.

The chain employs TRBV27 and TRBJ2-7, with TRBD2 identical over 10 bases. This CDR3 spans 14 amino acids. Germline CDR1 reads MNHEY; CDR2 reads SMNVEV (reference sequence). After removal of 5 bases from V and 4 bases from J, the junction contained 5 bases not matched to a gene. The CDR3 sequence is CASSLAGEVYEQYF. The CDR3 DNA is TGTGCCAGCAGTCTAGCGGGGGAGGTGTACGAGCAGTACTTC.

This chain joins TRBV4-1 and TRBJ2-7; no clear D gene. V was clipped by 4 bases and J by 4 bases, with 11 bases between them. This CDR3 spans 13 amino acids. Germline CDR1 reads MGHRA; CDR2 reads YSYEKL. CDR3 amino acids: CASSLSHDYEQYF. The CDR3 DNA sequence: TGCGCCAGCAGCCTCTCACACGATTACGAGCAGTACTTC.

This clone was recorded a few times. The V and J genes are TRBV5-1 and TRBJ1-3; D unresolved. The length of the CDR3 is 14 residues. Per the germline V gene, CDR1 is SGHRS and CDR2 is YFSETQ. The ends were cut back, 4 bases at V and 3 bases at J, with 11 bases in the middle. The CDR3 sequence is CASSRGEGGNTIYF. The CDR3 DNA is TGCGCCAGCAGCCGAGGAGAAGGTGGAAACACCATATATTTT.

This chain links TRBV30 with TRBJ1-6; no clear D gene. The germline V gene has CDR1 GTSNPN and CDR2 SVGIG (reference sequence). The CDR3 contains 14 residues. The ends were cut back, 5 bases at V and 7 bases at J, with 15 bases in the middle. In DNA form, the CDR3 reads TGTGCCTGGGGTACTATATTTAAAAATTCACCCCTCCACTTT. Its translation is CAWGTIFKNSPLHF.

The V and J genes are TRBV3-1 (or the pseudogene TRBV3-2) and TRBJ2-7; 8 bases map to TRBD2. Germline V gene sequence: CDR1 LGHDT, CDR2 YNNKEL (reference sequence). Trimming cost V 4 bases and J 2 bases; bases outside gene matches: 4. The CDR3 contains 14 residues. The CDR3 sequence is CASSPRGGPYEQYF. The CDR3 DNA reads TGTGCCAGCAGCCCCCGGGGGGGCCCCTACGAGCAGTACTTC.

This sequence joins TRBV18 and TRBJ1-5, with 8 bases matching TRBD1. Germline lookup yields CDR1 KGHSH and CDR2 LQKENI. J was trimmed by 4 bases and V by 5 bases; bases with no gene match: 7. This CDR3 has 15 amino acids. The CDR3 protein is CASSDGQGNNQPQHF. In DNA, the CDR3 is TGTGCCAGCTCAGACGGACAGGGAAATAATCAGCCCCAGCATTTT.

V gene TRBV2 combines with J gene TRBJ2-7; 9 bases are shared with TRBD2. V gave up 3 bases and J gave up 7 bases; unmatched junction bases: 10. This CDR3 is 15 amino acids long. Looked up from germline, CDR1 is SNHLY and CDR2 is FYNNEI. The DNA for the CDR3 is TGTGCCAGCAGTGACCCCGCGGGGGGGATGTGGGAGCAGTACTTC. Amino acid sequence: CASSDPAGGMWEQYF. The full variable domain, with the rest looked up from reference TRBV2 and TRBJ2-7, is EPEVTQTPSHQVTQMGQEVILRCVPISNHLYFYWYRQILGQKVEFLVSFYNNEISEKSEIFDDQFSVERPDGSNFTLKIRSTKLEDSAMYFCASSDPAGGMWEQYFGPGTRLTVT.

The chain employs TRBV10-3 and TRBJ2-2, with a weak D call TRBD1 (5 bases). V was pared by 2 bases and J by 2 bases, with 12 bases between. The CDR3 runs 16 residues. Germline V gene lookup returns CDR1 ENHRY and CDR2 SYGVKD. The CDR3 loop reads CAISELDSFNTGELFF. The CDR3 DNA is TGTGCCATCAGTGAGCTAGACAGTTTCAACACCGGGGAGCTGTTTTTT.

This clone qualifies as medium-sized. The chain links TRBV5-1 to TRBJ2-7, with D perhaps TRBD2 (6 bases). V shed 6 bases and J shed 6 bases, with 19 bases lying between them. This CDR3 has 14 residues. Germline V gene data show CDR1 as SGHRS and CDR2 as YFSETQ. CDR3 nucleotide sequence: TGCGCCAGCACCCTAGACTGGGGGGAAGGCGAGCAGTACTTC. The encoded protein is CASTLDWGEGEQYF.

The chain recombines TRBV2 with TRBJ1-6, with TRBD1 matching over 7 bases. V lost 5 bases and J lost 5; bases outside the gene matches: 6. In germline, CDR1 is SNHLY, CDR2 FYNNEI. CDR3 length: 15 amino acids. This CDR3 is CASSTTGSHNSPLHF. The CDR3 DNA sequence: TGTGCCAGCAGTACGACAGGGAGCCATAATTCACCCCTCCACTTT.